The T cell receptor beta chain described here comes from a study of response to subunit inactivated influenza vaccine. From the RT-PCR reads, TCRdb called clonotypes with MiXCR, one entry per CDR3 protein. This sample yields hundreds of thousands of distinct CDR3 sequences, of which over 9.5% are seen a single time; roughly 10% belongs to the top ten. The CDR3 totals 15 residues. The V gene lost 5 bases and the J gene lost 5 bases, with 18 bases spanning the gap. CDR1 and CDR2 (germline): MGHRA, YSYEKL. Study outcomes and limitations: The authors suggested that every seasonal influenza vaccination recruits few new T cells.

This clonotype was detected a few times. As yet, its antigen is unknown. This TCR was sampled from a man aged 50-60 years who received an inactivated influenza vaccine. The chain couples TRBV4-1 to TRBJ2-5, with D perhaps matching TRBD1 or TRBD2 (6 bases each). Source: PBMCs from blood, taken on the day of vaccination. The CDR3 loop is CASSDQGGGFETQYF. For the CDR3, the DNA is TGCGCCAGCAGCGATCAAGGAGGGGGGTTTGAGACCCAGTACTTC.